This T cell receptor beta chain was sequenced for a study of T cells in tuberculosis. Study-wide background: The T cells targeted glucose monomycolate, a mycobacterial lipid, via CD1B. Regarding the study as a whole: GMM-specific TCRs were nearer to active tuberculosis alpha repertoires, suggesting expansion.

Profiled with immunoSEQ multiplex PCR; TCRdb holds only in-frame clones, not every one. Among 25,000 to 35,000 clones listed, around 94% were seen once. Germline V lookup: CDR1 SGDLS, CDR2 YYNGEE. Trimming pared 4 bases from V and 5 bases from J, leaving 15 bases between. The CDR3 is 14 residues long. As for this clone: No antigen is known for it.

This TCR derives from a donor aged 5-35 years with latent tuberculosis or without tuberculosis infection. The V call is TRBV9, the J call TRBJ1-1; a possible D gene is TRBD1 (5 bases). The sequenced material came from PBMCs. The CDR3 loop reads CASSLRPRGTEAFF. In nucleotides, the CDR3 is TGTGCCAGCAGCCTTAGGCCCCGGGGGACTGAAGCTTTCTTT.